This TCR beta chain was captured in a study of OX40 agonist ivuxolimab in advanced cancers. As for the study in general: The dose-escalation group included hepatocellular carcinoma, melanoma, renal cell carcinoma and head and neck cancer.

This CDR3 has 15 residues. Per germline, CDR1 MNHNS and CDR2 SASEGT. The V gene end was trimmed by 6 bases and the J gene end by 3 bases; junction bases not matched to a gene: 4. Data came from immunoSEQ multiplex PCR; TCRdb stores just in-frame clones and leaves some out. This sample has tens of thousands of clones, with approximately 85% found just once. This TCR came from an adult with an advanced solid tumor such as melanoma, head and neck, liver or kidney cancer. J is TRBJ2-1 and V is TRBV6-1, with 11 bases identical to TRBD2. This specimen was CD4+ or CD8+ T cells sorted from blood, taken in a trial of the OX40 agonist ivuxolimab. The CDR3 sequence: CASRGTSGFYNEQFF. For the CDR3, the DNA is TGTGCCAGCAGGGGGACTAGCGGATTCTACAATGAGCAGTTCTTC.